This TCR beta chain was identified in a study of blood T cell repertoires in COVID-19. Whole-study context: COVID-19 samples from acute and convalescent phases originated in the United States, Italy and Spain. The analysed material was cDNA or gDNA that came from T cells, B-cell-depleted T cells, or PBMCs.

Original data processing: How many nucleated cells were present was estimated from reference gene primer amplification. Sequenced by immunoSEQ multiplex PCR; TCRdb stores in-frame clones only, minus some. The V and J calls and the clone size are those of that table, but D and trimming were determined from the DNA. This table has around 180,000 clones, roughly 80% appearing once. Sequenced input: peripheral blood. The receptor was isolated from a woman aged 25 to 39 with acute or convalescent COVID-19.

The CDR3 DNA is TGTGCCAGCTCACAGGGAGGGTCGAGCGCAGATACGCAGTATTTT. As protein: CASSQGGSSADTQYF. The chain has TRBV25-1 and TRBJ2-3; the D gene is possibly TRBD2 (7 bases). V was trimmed by 8 bases and J by 4 bases, leaving 19 bases between them. Looked up from germline, CDR1 is MGHDK and CDR2 is SYGVNS. The CDR3 consists of 15 residues.